This T cell receptor (beta chain) stems from a study of T cell responses to AZD1222 COVID-19 vaccine. Study results and limitations: Reportedly, nearly half the spike-specific TCRs target unmutated variant regions. Donor demographics were predominantly white British with a female majority; clonal diversity may be underestimated. CD4 TCRs associated with vaccination spanned spike, dominating at 160-218 and 743-854.

The CDR3 consists of 15 residues. J lost 4 bases, V lost 2 bases, and 5 bases had no gene match. Germline CDR1 reads SGHNT; CDR2 reads YYREEE (reference sequence). As for this clone: Its specificity is not known.

Profiled with immunoSEQ multiplex PCR; TCRdb holds only in-frame clones, not every one. The repertoire holds 100,000 or so clones, with 86% as singletons. The clonotype was recovered from an adult who received the AZD1222 COVID-19 vaccine. The gene calls are TRBV5-4 and TRBJ1-4; 7 bases fit TRBD1. Sequenced material: peripheral blood, taken 28 days after the second AZD1222 dose. As DNA, the CDR3 is TGTGCCAGCAGCTTTACAGGGGCGGATAATGAAAAACTGTTTTTT. As protein: CASSFTGADNEKLFF.